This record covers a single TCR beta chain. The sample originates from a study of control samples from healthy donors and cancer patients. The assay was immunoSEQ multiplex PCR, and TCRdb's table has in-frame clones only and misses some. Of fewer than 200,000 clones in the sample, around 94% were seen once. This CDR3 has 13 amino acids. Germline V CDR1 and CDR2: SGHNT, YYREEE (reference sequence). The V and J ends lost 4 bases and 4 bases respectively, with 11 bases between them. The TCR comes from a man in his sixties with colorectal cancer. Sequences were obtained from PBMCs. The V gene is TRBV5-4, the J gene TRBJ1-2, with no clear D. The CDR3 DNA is TGTGCCAGCAGCCAGGACGGCGCCTATGGCTACACCTTC. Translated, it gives CASSQDGAYGYTF.